The 28 T cell receptor beta chains in this list originate from one sample, sequenced in a study of T-cell memory formation after mild COVID-19. TCRdb itself ran the 5' RACE reads through MiXCR, one entry per CDR3 protein. The sample has 350,000 to 500,000 distinct CDR3 sequences; 15% to 20% are singletons. The sequenced material came from PBMCs or a T cell subset sorted from them (not recorded which). The receptors were gathered from a man aged 18 to 30 who had mild COVID-19 (a few samples of this study predate the infection). Cell type and time point are not known.

Ten or more counts support this clonotype. The chain carries TRBV9 and TRBJ1-3; D is unclear. From germline, CDR1 is SGDLS and CDR2 YYNGEE. V lost 0 bases and J lost 4, with 2 bases in between. CDR3 length equals 12 residues. CDR3 DNA: TGTGCCAGCAGCGTAGACGGAAACACCATATATTTT. Amino acids: CASSVDGNTIYF.

This chain links TRBV5-4 with TRBJ2-5, with 8 bases aligning to TRBD1. V shed 6 bases, J shed 1 base, and the junction held 8 bases outside the gene matches. Per the germline V gene, CDR1 is SGHNT and CDR2 is YYREEE (reference sequence). This CDR3 comprises 15 residues. The CDR3, as DNA: TGTGCCAGCAATTCCGGGACAGGACTCCAAGAGACCCAGTACTTC. Translating it yields CASNSGTGLQETQYF.

The chain couples TRBV7-8 to TRBJ2-2; possible D gene TRBD1, 5 bases. CDR3 size: 16 residues. Trimming left V 0 bases short and J 5 bases short, with 13 bases between. Germline-derived CDR1 and CDR2 are SGHVS and FQNEAQ. CDR3 sequence reads: CASSLAGKGWTGELFF. CDR3 in DNA: TGTGCCAGCAGCTTAGCAGGGAAGGGGTGGACCGGGGAGCTGTTTTTT.

The chain joins TRBV7-9 to TRBJ1-1; 7 nucleotides line up with TRBD1. Germline V gene data show CDR1 as SEHNR and CDR2 as FQNEAQ (reference sequence). This CDR3 spans 15 amino acids. J was trimmed by 5 bases and V by 0 bases; bases with no gene match: 6. This chain's CDR3 is CASSLAETGMTEAFF. CDR3 bases: TGTGCCAGCAGCTTAGCGGAGACAGGGATGACTGAAGCTTTCTTT.

The chain carries TRBV12-3 or TRBV12-4 and TRBJ2-5; 7 nucleotides agree with TRBD2. This CDR3 has 14 residues. The V segment lost 5 bases and the J segment 5 bases; nucleotides outside the gene matches: 8. The CDR3: CASSPLAAWETQYF. The CDR3 nucleotides are TGTGCCAGCAGTCCCCTAGCGGCATGGGAGACCCAGTACTTC.

On this clonotype itself: This may be a read error: a much more frequent sequence differs by one nucleotide. The chain joins TRBV5-1 to TRBJ2-7; 9 nucleotides align to TRBD1. This CDR3 spans 13 amino acids. Germline V gene data show CDR1 as SGHRS and CDR2 as YFSETQ. CDR3 sequence: CASILGQGNEQYF. As DNA, the CDR3 is TGCGCCAGCATCTTGGGACAGGGTAACGAGCAGTACTTC.

J is TRBJ1-2 and V is TRBV5-5; TRBD1 matches 7 bases. The CDR3 runs 17 residues. V shed 0 bases and J 7 bases; nucleotides not matched to a gene: 15. Germline CDR1 reads SGHKS; CDR2 reads YYEKEE (reference sequence). The CDR3 protein is CASSLEFRDRDARGYTF. Here the CDR3 DNA reads TGTGCCAGCAGCTTGGAATTCCGGGACAGAGATGCCCGTGGCTACACCTTC.

This clonotype occurred a few times. This sequence joins TRBV30 and TRBJ1-5; D might be TRBD1 (6 bases). The CDR3 is 13 residues long. Germline V CDR1 and CDR2: GTSNPN, SVGIG (reference sequence). V shed 5 bases and J shed 5 bases, with 13 bases lying between them. The CDR3 reads CAWGYRDHQPQHF. The CDR3, as DNA: TGTGCCTGGGGTTACAGGGATCATCAGCCCCAGCATTTT.

The gene calls are TRBV5-4 and TRBJ2-3, with TRBD1 identical over 11 bases. The CDR3 is 15 amino acids. V lost 6 bases, J lost 3 bases, and 6 bases stayed unmatched. Per germline, CDR1 SGHNT and CDR2 YYREEE (reference sequence). The CDR3 reads CASNGQGAATDTQYF. CDR3 DNA: TGTGCCAGCAATGGACAGGGGGCTGCTACAGATACGCAGTATTTT.

This clonotype was counted a few times. The rearrangement uses TRBV7-8 and TRBJ1-1, with TRBD1 as a possible D gene (5 bases). The V and J ends lost 4 bases and 1 base respectively, with 10 bases between them. CDR1 and CDR2 from the germline V gene are SGHVS and FQNEAQ. The CDR3 is 14 residues long. In nucleotides, the CDR3 is TGTGCCAGCAGCTCCCAGACAGCGAACACTGAAGCTTTCTTT. Translated, it gives CASSSQTANTEAFF.

The chain uses TRBV6-5 and TRBJ2-1; D not resolved. This CDR3 is 14 amino acids long. V dropped 2 bases and J dropped 5 bases, with 10 bases sitting between them. Germline V gene sequence: CDR1 MNHEY, CDR2 SVGAGI. In nucleotides, the CDR3 is TGTGCCAGCAGTTACAGCGCCTCTCACAATGAGCAGTTCTTC. Its translation: CASSYSASHNEQFF.

The rearrangement links TRBV7-9 to TRBJ2-5, with D possibly being TRBD1 (6 bases). The ends were cut back, 4 bases at V and 2 bases at J, with 11 bases in the middle. The CDR3 loop spans 14 amino acids. The germline gives CDR1 SEHNR, CDR2 FQNEAQ (reference sequence). The CDR3 here is CASSSTGLQETQYF. CDR3 DNA: TGTGCCAGCAGCTCAACAGGGCTTCAAGAGACCCAGTACTTC.

V is TRBV3-1 and J is TRBJ1-5; no definite D call. The CDR3 is made up of 15 amino acids. Germline CDR1 is LGHDT and CDR2 is YNNKEL (reference sequence). Trimming took off 0 bases at V and 0 bases at J, with 6 bases between the two ends. CDR3 DNA sequence: TGTGCCAGCAGCCAAGACCTTCATAGCAATCAGCCCCAGCATTTT. Its translation: CASSQDLHSNQPQHF.

The chain links TRBV5-1 to TRBJ1-3; possible D gene TRBD1, 5 bases. The CDR3 length is 15 residues. Germline V gene lookup returns CDR1 SGHRS and CDR2 YFSETQ. V was shortened by 2 bases and J by 0 bases, with 9 bases between the two germline ends. The CDR3 DNA reads as TGCGCCAGCAGCTTCGACAGCAGCTCTGGAAACACCATATATTTT. This encodes CASSFDSSSGNTIYF.

This clonotype was counted between two and nine times. The J gene is TRBJ1-4, the V gene TRBV27; 8 bases line up with TRBD1. The V and J ends lost 4 bases and 10 bases, in that order; junction bases with no gene match: 5. This CDR3 is built from 13 residues. The germline CDR1 and CDR2 sequences are MNHEY and SMNVEV (reference sequence). The CDR3 sequence: CASSSSGTGKLFF. The CDR3 DNA reads as TGTGCCAGCAGTTCCTCCGGGACAGGAAAACTGTTTTTT.

Many counts were recorded for this clonotype. The chain has TRBV5-1 and TRBJ1-2; 10 bases map to TRBD1. V dropped 4 bases and J dropped 6; count of bases not matched to a gene: 3. Per the germline V gene, CDR1 is SGHRS and CDR2 is YFSETQ. CDR3 size: 13 residues. The CDR3 DNA reads as TGCGCCAGCAGCCCCGGGACAGGGGATGGCTACACCTTC. It encodes CASSPGTGDGYTF.

The chain combines TRBV4-2 with TRBJ2-1; D possibly corresponds to TRBD2 (5 bases). Trimming left V 0 bases short and J 5 bases short, with 14 bases between. Germline V gene sequence: CDR1 LGHNA, CDR2 YNFKEQ. This CDR3 has 16 residues. The CDR3 protein is CASSQDPQRSHNEQFF. For the CDR3, the DNA is TGTGCCAGCAGCCAAGATCCACAGCGGAGCCACAATGAGCAGTTCTTC.

The chain joins TRBV5-5 to TRBJ1-2, with 9 positions matching TRBD1. Losses at the gene ends were 0 bases for V and 5 bases for J; bases not matched to a gene: 5. The CDR3 spans 15 residues. The germline V gene encodes CDR1 SGHKS and CDR2 YYEKEE (reference sequence). This CDR3 reads CASSLAGGTGYGYTF. The CDR3 DNA follows: TGTGCCAGCAGCTTGGCCGGTGGGACAGGGTATGGCTACACCTTC.

The chain joins TRBV4-1 to TRBJ2-1; 10 nucleotides match TRBD2. V shed 3 bases and J 9 bases; nucleotides not matched to a gene: 11. CDR1 MGHRA and CDR2 YSYEKL come from the germline V gene. The CDR3 extends over 16 amino acids. This CDR3 is CASSHNLAGAPGEQFF. Here the CDR3 DNA reads TGCGCCAGCAGCCATAACCTAGCGGGGGCCCCGGGTGAGCAGTTCTTC.

This clonotype showed up just a few times. This chain's CDR3 is CASSLRERETQYF. The CDR3 region has the DNA TGCGCCAGCAGCTTGAGGGAGAGGGAGACCCAGTACTTC. This chain uses TRBV5-1 with TRBJ2-5; possible D gene TRBD2, 5 bases. CDR3 length equals 13 residues. Germline CDR1 SGHRS, CDR2 YFSETQ. Trimming stripped 1 base from V and 5 bases from J, with 9 bases between.

This clonotype was seen a few times. This chain connects TRBV7-3 to TRBJ2-5, with 7 bases matching TRBD2. Germline V gene lookup returns CDR1 SGHTA and CDR2 FQGTGA. With 2 bases clipped from V and 1 base from J, the junction kept 4 bases outside the gene matches. The CDR3 consists of 15 residues. The CDR3 here is CASSLAGRAQETQYF. CDR3 bases: TGTGCCAGCAGCTTAGCAGGGAGGGCCCAAGAGACCCAGTACTTC.

V gene TRBV20-1 combines with J gene TRBJ1-5, with 7 bases that match TRBD1. With V trimmed by 3 bases and J by 3 bases, 5 bases remained unmatched. The V gene's germline CDR1 is DFQATT and CDR2 SNEGSKA (reference sequence). The CDR3 loop spans 14 amino acids. Here the CDR3 DNA reads TGCAGTGCTAGTAGGGGGCACCACAATCAGCCCCAGCATTTT. Protein sequence: CSASRGHHNQPQHF.

This clonotype has only a few counts. This chain links TRBV4-3 with TRBJ2-7, with 10 bases that match TRBD2. The CDR3 is 19 amino acids. Trimming cost V 0 bases and J 6 bases; bases outside gene matches: 17. Germline CDR1 and CDR2: LGHNA and YSLEER. CDR3 DNA sequence: TGCGCCAGCAGCCAAGAAGTCGGCAGCGGGGGGGCCATATCTCGCGAGCAGTACTTC. Protein: CASSQEVGSGGAISREQYF.

V usage is TRBV5-1 and J usage is TRBJ1-2, with 7 bases lining up with TRBD1. Losses at the gene ends were 4 bases for V and 6 bases for J; bases not matched to a gene: 3. The CDR3 covers 12 residues. CDR1 and CDR2 (germline): SGHRS, YFSETQ. CDR3: CASSKTGHGYTF. DNA of the CDR3: TGCGCCAGCAGCAAGACAGGGCATGGCTACACCTTC.

This clonotype was detected a few times. The chain couples TRBV27 to TRBJ1-4; D unclear. The germline V gene has CDR1 MNHEY and CDR2 SMNVEV (reference sequence). The CDR3 is 14 amino acids. V lost 1 base, J lost 6 bases, and 9 bases lay in between. CDR3 bases: TGTGCCAGCAGTTTATTAGGACCGTATGAAAAACTGTTTTTT. It translates to CASSLLGPYEKLFF.

The gene calls are TRBV11-3 and TRBJ2-1; 8 bases agree with TRBD2. The CDR3 has 16 amino acids. Germline V gene data show CDR1 as SGHNT and CDR2 as YENEEA. Trimming at V came to 2 bases and at J to 4 bases, leaving 7 bases not matched to a gene. The CDR3 sequence is CASSLNSRGDYNEQFF. The CDR3 DNA sequence: TGTGCCAGCAGCTTAAACTCGCGGGGGGATTACAATGAGCAGTTCTTC.

The chain couples TRBV7-9 to TRBJ1-2; 8 bases match TRBD1. This CDR3 contains 13 residues. V was clipped by 6 bases and J by 6 bases; unmatched bases: 6. CDR1 and CDR2 from the germline V gene are SEHNR and FQNEAQ (reference sequence). The CDR3 nucleotides read TGTGCCAGCAGACCCAGGGGGCTGAATGGCTACACCTTC. Translated, it gives CASRPRGLNGYTF.

The rearrangement uses TRBV12-5 and TRBJ1-1; 9 bases are shared with TRBD1. The CDR3 consists of 14 residues. The V segment lost 10 bases and the J segment 1 base; nucleotides outside the gene matches: 7. Germline V lookup: CDR1 LGHNT, CDR2 FRNRAP. The CDR3 here is CATHPGQGNTEAFF. CDR3 sequence (DNA): TGTGCTACCCACCCGGGACAGGGGAACACTGAAGCTTTCTTT.